The clone carrying this T cell receptor beta chain appeared a few times. Its specificity is not known. Each single cDNA molecule received a unique molecular identifier. TCRdb fed the 5' RACE reads into MiXCR, producing one record per CDR3 protein. This sample has approximately 76,000 distinct CDR3 sequences, with 9% to 14% found just once. This sample was included in a study of early T cells in non-severe SARS-CoV-2 infection. General observations from the study: VDJdb-based annotation leaned toward anti-spike CD8 responses and missed private and CD4 specificities.

The sequenced sample consisted of whole blood. The TCR was taken from an adult who was a healthcare worker with PCR-confirmed SARS-CoV-2 infection or an uninfected control (not recorded which).

The CDR3 protein is CASSGLDSYNSPLHF. The CDR3 nucleotides read TGTGCCAGCAGCGGCTTGGACAGCTATAATTCACCCCTCCACTTT. This sequence joins TRBV9 and TRBJ1-6; perhaps TRBD1 as D (6 bases). The CDR3 is made up of 15 amino acids. Trimming removed 3 bases at V and 3 bases at J, with 10 bases between. Germline values: CDR1 SGDLS, CDR2 YYNGEE.